This T cell receptor (beta chain) was obtained from a study of cytomegalovirus exposure and HLA in healthy donors. Per the germline V gene, CDR1 is SGHAT and CDR2 is FQNNGV. The V segment lost 1 base and the J segment 4 bases; nucleotides outside the gene matches: 6. The CDR3 runs to 15 residues. Regarding the study as a whole: In vitro data verified a few CMV-associated chains as specific for CMV antigens.

The primer mix had 60 Vbeta and 13 Jbeta primers. Sequenced by immunoSEQ multiplex PCR; TCRdb stores in-frame clones only, minus some. In the table there are 90,000 to 120,000 clones, more than 75% of which are singletons. In the case of this clone: Its specificity is not known.

The source is a man aged 25 to 40 in good health and CMV-seropositive. Material: PBMCs. This chain links TRBV11-2 with TRBJ1-2; 7 bases are shared with TRBD1. CDR3 residues: CASSLGDSVSYGYTF. CDR3 nucleotides: TGTGCCAGCAGCTTAGGGGACAGTGTCTCCTATGGCTACACCTTC.